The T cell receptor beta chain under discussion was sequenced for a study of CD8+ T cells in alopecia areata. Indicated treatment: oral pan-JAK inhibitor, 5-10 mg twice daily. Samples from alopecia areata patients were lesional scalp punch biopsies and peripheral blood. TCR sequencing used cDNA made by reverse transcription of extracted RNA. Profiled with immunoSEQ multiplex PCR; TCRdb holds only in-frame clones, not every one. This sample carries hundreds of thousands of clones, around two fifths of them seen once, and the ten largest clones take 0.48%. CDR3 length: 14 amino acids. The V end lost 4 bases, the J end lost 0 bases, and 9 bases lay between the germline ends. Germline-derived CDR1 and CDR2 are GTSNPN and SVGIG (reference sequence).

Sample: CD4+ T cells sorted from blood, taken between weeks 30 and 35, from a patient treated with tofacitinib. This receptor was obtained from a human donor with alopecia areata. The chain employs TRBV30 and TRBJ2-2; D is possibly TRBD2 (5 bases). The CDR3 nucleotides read TGTGCCTGGAAGGGCGGGCCGAACACCGGGGAGCTGTTTTTT. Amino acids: CAWKGGPNTGELFF.